These 18 T cell receptor beta chains were sequenced from one sample in a study of cytomegalovirus exposure and HLA in healthy donors. This PCR relied on a set of 60 Vbeta primers and 13 Jbeta primers. Data came from immunoSEQ multiplex PCR; TCRdb stores just in-frame clones and leaves some out. Reported are tens of thousands of clones; the ten largest clones contain 3.5% to 4%. Source material: PBMCs. The receptors derive from a man aged 18 to 29 in good health and CMV-seropositive.

The chain joins TRBV27 to TRBJ2-7, with D possibly being TRBD2 (5 bases). The V end was cut by 6 bases, the J end by 5 bases, with 17 bases between. There are 14 residues in the CDR3. Per the germline V gene, CDR1 is MNHEY and CDR2 is SMNVEV (reference sequence). The DNA for the CDR3 is TGTGCCAGCAGAACGAGAGGGAGAGGCGACGAGCAGTACTTC. Protein sequence: CASRTRGRGDEQYF.

This sequence joins TRBV29-1 and TRBJ1-2, with a weak D call TRBD1 (6 bases). The V end lost 2 bases, the J end lost 8 bases, and 15 bases lay between the germline ends. Germline CDR1 is SQVTM and CDR2 is ANQGSEA. This CDR3 region has 13 residues. CDR3 in amino acids: CSVELGNRAGYTF. The CDR3, as DNA: TGCAGCGTTGAATTAGGTAACAGGGCCGGCTACACCTTC.

The chain combines TRBV6-1 with TRBJ1-1; 7 nucleotides agree with TRBD1. The CDR3 is made up of 14 amino acids. The V gene end was trimmed by 6 bases and the J gene end by 6 bases; junction bases not matched to a gene: 10. From germline, CDR1 is MNHNS and CDR2 SASEGT. The chain's CDR3 is CASRPDRDGAEAFF. Here the CDR3 DNA reads TGTGCCAGCAGGCCCGACAGGGATGGGGCTGAAGCTTTCTTT.

The J gene is TRBJ1-1, the V gene TRBV2, with D possibly matching TRBD1 (6 bases). Germline loops: CDR1 SNHLY, CDR2 FYNNEI. There are 13 residues in the CDR3. The V and J ends lost 3 bases and 10 bases respectively, with 15 bases between them. DNA of the CDR3: TGTGCCAGCAGTGACCCGAGAGGGGGTGCAGCTTTCTTT. Protein sequence: CASSDPRGGAAFF.

This chain connects TRBV5-1 to TRBJ2-5, with 7 bases lining up with TRBD1. Germline lookup yields CDR1 SGHRS and CDR2 YFSETQ. With 0 bases clipped from V and 1 base from J, the junction kept 0 bases outside the gene matches. This CDR3 has 14 amino acids. CDR3 coding DNA: TGCGCCAGCAGCTTGGGGGACAGCCAAGAGACCCAGTACTTC. Residues: CASSLGDSQETQYF.

The chain carries TRBV5-1 and TRBJ1-3, with a possible D match to TRBD1 (5 bases). V dropped 4 bases and J dropped 2 bases, with 10 bases sitting between them. This CDR3 has 14 amino acids. Germline V lookup: CDR1 SGHRS, CDR2 YFSETQ. CDR3 DNA: TGCGCCAGCAGCCCGACAGTTACTGGAAACACCATATATTTT. Translation: CASSPTVTGNTIYF.

The V gene is TRBV28, the J gene TRBJ1-6; weak D call: TRBD1 (6 bases). V lost 5 bases to trimming and J lost 9 bases, with 17 bases between them. CDR3 size: 15 residues. CDR1 and CDR2 (germline): MDHEN, SYDVKM. The CDR3 DNA reads as TGTGCCAGCAGTACTCACAGGGTGTTGACTTCACCCCTCCACTTT. Its translation: CASSTHRVLTSPLHF.

The chain links TRBV18 to TRBJ1-2; 9 bases align to TRBD1. Per the germline V gene, CDR1 is KGHSH and CDR2 is LQKENI. V lost 0 bases to trimming and J lost 2 bases; unmatched junction nucleotides: 10. This CDR3 contains 18 residues. The CDR3 spells CASSPPDPNRGRNYGYTF. The CDR3, as DNA: TGTGCCAGCTCACCACCTGACCCAAACAGGGGGCGCAACTATGGCTACACCTTC. The full variable domain, completed using reference TRBV18 and TRBJ1-2, is NAGVMQNPRHLVRRRGQEARLRCSPMKGHSHVYWYRQLPEEGLKFMVYLQKENIIDESGMPKERFSAEFPKEGPSILRIQQVVRGDSAAYFCASSPPDPNRGRNYGYTFGSGTRLTVV.

J is TRBJ1-2 and V is TRBV2; D not certain. CDR1 is SNHLY, CDR2 FYNNEI, per germline. The CDR3 extends over 14 amino acids. Trimming shortened V by 3 bases and J by 7 bases, and 15 bases separated the two germline ends. CDR3 DNA: TGTGCCAGCAGTGACCAGGCCTCTGTTGTTGGCTACACCTTC. It translates to CASSDQASVVGYTF.

This chain links TRBV6-5 with TRBJ2-3; 11 nucleotides agree with TRBD2. The V gene's germline CDR1 is MNHEY and CDR2 SVGAGI. The CDR3 has 15 amino acids. Losses at the gene ends were 4 bases for V and 1 base for J; bases not matched to a gene: 1. In nucleotides, the CDR3 is TGTGCCAGCAGTTCGGGACTAGCGGGCACAGATACGCAGTATTTT. Translation gives CASSSGLAGTDTQYF.

V gene TRBV28 combines with J gene TRBJ1-6; 7 nucleotides match TRBD1. V gave up 2 bases and J gave up 9 bases; unmatched junction bases: 13. Germline CDR1 MDHEN, CDR2 SYDVKM. This CDR3 has 17 residues. CDR3 in amino acids: CASSLARGGGAGSPLHF. The CDR3 DNA sequence: TGTGCCAGCAGTTTAGCACGCGGAGGGGGCGCAGGTTCACCCCTCCACTTT. The variable domain in full, completed from reference TRBV28 and TRBJ1-6, reads DVKVTQSSRYLVKRTGEKVFLECVQDMDHENMFWYRQDPGLGLRLIYFSYDVKMKEKGDIPEGYSVSREKKERFSLILESASTNQTSMYLCASSLARGGGAGSPLHFGNGTRLTVT.

The chain couples TRBV11-3 to TRBJ2-3; no reliable D call. With 1 base removed from V and 2 bases from J, the gap between germline ends came to 7 bases. Germline CDR1 reads SGHNT; CDR2 reads YENEEA. The CDR3 is 14 residues long. The DNA of the CDR3 is TGTGCCAGCAGCTTAGGTCAGTTCACAGATACGCAGTATTTT. It encodes CASSLGQFTDTQYF.

This chain joins TRBV18 and TRBJ2-7; the D gene is possibly TRBD2 (6 bases). Germline V gives CDR1 KGHSH, CDR2 LQKENI. CDR3 size: 15 residues. Trimming pared 1 base from V and 2 bases from J, leaving 12 bases between. The CDR3 DNA reads TGTGCCAGCTCACCACAGGCGGGGACCCCCTACGAGCAGTACTTC. Its protein is CASSPQAGTPYEQYF. Drawing the rest from reference TRBV18 and TRBJ2-7, the complete variable domain is NAGVMQNPRHLVRRRGQEARLRCSPMKGHSHVYWYRQLPEEGLKFMVYLQKENIIDESGMPKERFSAEFPKEGPSILRIQQVVRGDSAAYFCASSPQAGTPYEQYFGPGTRLTVT.

In DNA, the CDR3 is TGCGCCAGCAGCGCGAACAGGGCCTCCACCGTAGATGAAAAACTGTTTTTT. Translating it yields CASSANRASTVDEKLFF. The chain employs TRBV5-1 and TRBJ1-4, with D tentatively TRBD1 (6 bases). In germline, CDR1 is SGHRS, CDR2 YFSETQ. The CDR3 has 17 amino acids. V dropped 4 bases and J dropped 6 bases, with 22 bases sitting between them.

This chain uses TRBV9 with TRBJ2-1; a weak D match, TRBD2 (5 bases). The CDR3 length is 14 residues. Trimming took 4 bases from V and 0 from J, leaving 8 bases between them. Germline V gene lookup returns CDR1 SGDLS and CDR2 YYNGEE. DNA for the CDR3: TGTGCCAGCAGCTCGAGGGACTCCTACAATGAGCAGTTCTTC. Translation: CASSSRDSYNEQFF.

V usage is TRBV19 and J usage is TRBJ2-7; 11 bases line up with TRBD1. The V segment lost 5 bases and the J segment 3 bases; nucleotides outside the gene matches: 3. The CDR3 sequence is 14 residues long. Looked up from germline, CDR1 is LNHDA and CDR2 is SQIVND (reference sequence). CDR3 sequence reads: CASSSGTGGYEQYF. The CDR3 nucleotides are TGTGCCAGTAGTTCAGGGACAGGGGGCTACGAGCAGTACTTC.

The chain recombines TRBV28 with TRBJ2-7, with a weak D call TRBD2 (5 bases). The V gene's germline CDR1 is MDHEN and CDR2 SYDVKM. The CDR3 is made up of 13 amino acids. V lost 5 bases to trimming and J lost 3 bases, with 11 bases between them. The CDR3 sequence: CASSRPGNYEQYF. The DNA for the CDR3 is TGTGCCAGCAGTCGCCCGGGGAACTACGAGCAGTACTTC.

The chain couples TRBV6-5 to TRBJ1-2, with D unresolved. The V end lost 0 bases, the J end lost 2 bases, and 10 bases lay between the germline ends. CDR3 length: 15 amino acids. Germline values: CDR1 MNHEY, CDR2 SVGAGI. In DNA form, the CDR3 reads TGTGCCAGCAGTTACTCTAGTGGAGGGAACTATGGCTACACCTTC. This sequence encodes CASSYSSGGNYGYTF.